This is a list of T cell receptor beta chains from one sample in a study of blood T cells in healthy people across ages. MiXCR, run by TCRdb on the 5' RACE reads, gives a single entry per CDR3 protein. The repertoire holds 650,000 to 800,000 distinct CDR3 sequences, roughly 44% seen once, with about a fifth in the top ten. Sample: blood. The receptors stem from a man aged 60 to 69 in good health. The CDR3 runs from the conserved cysteine through the conserved F or W. Each record gives: CDR3 protein, CDR3 DNA, J gene, clone size, D gene, V gene. D genes are given only for firm matches. Size is stated for part of the rows, as once, few or many counts, or as a class when the clone is expanded.

cdr3_aa: CASSQRTSGGSRNEQFF
cdr3_nt: TGTGCCAGCAGCCAAAGGACTAGCGGGGGCTCAAGGAATGAGCAGTTCTTC
j_call: TRBJ2-1
clone_size: few
d_call: TRBD2
v_call: TRBV3-1

cdr3_aa: CASSLGGRRTKETQYF
cdr3_nt: TGTGCCAGCAGCTTAGGGGGTAGACGCACGAAAGAGACCCAGTACTTC
j_call: TRBJ2-5
clone_size: few
d_call: NA
v_call: TRBV7-9

cdr3_aa: CSAPPWRQETQYF
cdr3_nt: TGCAGTGCTCCTCCCTGGCGCCAAGAGACCCAGTACTTC
j_call: TRBJ2-5
clone_size: NA
d_call: NA
v_call: TRBV20-1

cdr3_aa: CASSLEAPRGSYNEQFF
cdr3_nt: TGCGCCAGCAGCTTGGAGGCTCCAAGAGGCTCCTACAATGAGCAGTTCTTC
j_call: TRBJ2-1
clone_size: few
d_call: NA
v_call: TRBV5-1

cdr3_aa: CASSVSWDTTDTQYF
cdr3_nt: TGTGCCAGCAGTGTGTCTTGGGACACCACAGATACGCAGTATTTT
j_call: TRBJ2-3
clone_size: NA
d_call: NA
v_call: TRBV6-1

cdr3_aa: CASSLDSKNIQYF
cdr3_nt: TGTGCCAGCAGCTTAGACTCCAAAAACATTCAGTACTTC
j_call: TRBJ2-4
clone_size: many
d_call: NA
v_call: TRBV7-2

cdr3_aa: CATSDGGYNEQFF
cdr3_nt: TGTGCCACCAGTGATGGGGGCTACAATGAGCAGTTCTTC
j_call: TRBJ2-1
clone_size: once
d_call: NA
v_call: TRBV24-1

cdr3_aa: CASSQDVGFF
cdr3_nt: TGCGCCAGCAGCCAAGACGTCGGGTTCTTC
j_call: TRBJ2-1
clone_size: NA
d_call: NA
v_call: TRBV4-3

cdr3_aa: CASSYSYGVGKETQYF
cdr3_nt: TGTGCCAGCAGTTACTCGTACGGGGTGGGTAAAGAGACCCAGTACTTC
j_call: TRBJ2-5
clone_size: NA
d_call: NA
v_call: TRBV6-2/TRBV6-3

cdr3_aa: CASSLHTYNGQFF
cdr3_nt: TGTGCCAGCAGCCTCCATACCTACAATGGGCAGTTCTTC
j_call: TRBJ2-1
clone_size: NA
d_call: NA
v_call: TRBV7-6

cdr3_aa: CAWSPSEGGFYEQYF
cdr3_nt: TGTGCCTGGAGTCCTAGCGAGGGGGGATTCTACGAGCAGTACTTC
j_call: TRBJ2-7
clone_size: NA
d_call: NA
v_call: TRBV30

cdr3_aa: CASTGEGWGNEQFF
cdr3_nt: TGTGCCAGCACCGGTGAGGGTTGGGGCAATGAGCAGTTCTTC
j_call: TRBJ2-1
clone_size: NA
d_call: NA
v_call: TRBV27

cdr3_aa: CASRLGTGIRDEQFF
cdr3_nt: TGTGCCAGCAGGCTCGGGACGGGAATTCGAGATGAGCAGTTCTTC
j_call: TRBJ2-1
clone_size: NA
d_call: NA
v_call: TRBV6-6

cdr3_aa: CASSAGQNNEQYF
cdr3_nt: TGTGCCAGCAGTGCAGGGCAGAACAATGAGCAGTACTTC
j_call: TRBJ2-5
clone_size: NA
d_call: NA
v_call: TRBV25-1

cdr3_aa: CASSQDPGQGTDTQYF
cdr3_nt: TGTGCCAGCAGCCAAGATCCGGGACAGGGCACAGATACGCAGTATTTT
j_call: TRBJ2-3
clone_size: NA
d_call: TRBD1
v_call: TRBV4-2

cdr3_aa: CSARGRQGGNYGYTF
cdr3_nt: TGCAGTGCTAGAGGAAGACAGGGTGGTAACTATGGCTACACCTTC
j_call: TRBJ1-2
clone_size: NA
d_call: TRBD1
v_call: TRBV20-1

cdr3_aa: CAGSVGPGLHNNEQYF
cdr3_nt: TGTGCCGGCAGCGTTGGGCCAGGACTACACAACAATGAGCAGTACTTC
j_call: TRBJ2-5
clone_size: NA
d_call: NA
v_call: TRBV9

cdr3_aa: CASSRGQSYEQYF
cdr3_nt: TGTGCCAGCAGTAGGGGACAGTCCTACGAGCAGTACTTC
j_call: TRBJ2-7
clone_size: many
d_call: TRBD1
v_call: TRBV12-3/TRBV12-4

cdr3_aa: CASSSRGHEQFF
cdr3_nt: TGTGCCAGCAGTTCTCGCGGCCATGAGCAGTTCTTC
j_call: TRBJ2-1
clone_size: few
d_call: NA
v_call: TRBV12-3/TRBV12-4

cdr3_aa: CASSEVGPAGELFF
cdr3_nt: TGTGCCAGCAGTGAAGTAGGACCGGCCGGGGAGCTGTTTTTT
j_call: TRBJ2-2
clone_size: few
d_call: NA
v_call: TRBV2

cdr3_aa: CASSLLFPETQYF
cdr3_nt: TGTGCCAGTTCTCTACTCTTTCCCGAGACCCAGTACTTC
j_call: TRBJ2-5
clone_size: few
d_call: NA
v_call: TRBV2

cdr3_aa: CASSQEGGGGWVEAFF
cdr3_nt: TGCGCCAGCAGCCAAGAAGGGGGAGGGGGTTGGGTTGAAGCTTTCTTT
j_call: TRBJ1-1
clone_size: NA
d_call: NA
v_call: TRBV4-3

cdr3_aa: CASSSILTQTDTQYF
cdr3_nt: TGTGCCAGCAGTTCCATCCTAACTCAAACAGATACGCAGTATTTT
j_call: TRBJ2-3
clone_size: NA
d_call: NA
v_call: TRBV28

cdr3_aa: CAITGLQGANVLTF
cdr3_nt: TGTGCCATTACAGGGTTGCAAGGGGCCAACGTCCTGACTTTC
j_call: TRBJ2-6
clone_size: NA
d_call: NA
v_call: TRBV7-2

cdr3_aa: CASSFRPEQRGREGFF
cdr3_nt: TGTGCCAGCAGTTTCCGCCCGGAACAGAGGGGAAGGGAAGGGTTCTTC
j_call: TRBJ2-1
clone_size: NA
d_call: NA
v_call: TRBV12-3/TRBV12-4

cdr3_aa: CASSDKNIQYF
cdr3_nt: TGTGCCAGCTCGGACAAAAACATTCAGTACTTC
j_call: TRBJ2-4
clone_size: few
d_call: NA
v_call: TRBV6-2/TRBV6-3

cdr3_aa: CASSPAGAAGGYGYTF
cdr3_nt: TGTGCCAGCAGCCCAGCGGGCGCAGCTGGGGGGTATGGCTACACCTTC
j_call: TRBJ1-2
clone_size: NA
d_call: NA
v_call: TRBV11-2

cdr3_aa: CASSPLTGPWETQYF
cdr3_nt: TGCGCCAGCAGCCCTTTAACGGGGCCATGGGAGACCCAGTACTTC
j_call: TRBJ2-5
clone_size: NA
d_call: NA
v_call: TRBV7-9

cdr3_aa: CASSLGAIQETQYF
cdr3_nt: TGCGCCAGCAGCTTGGGGGCTATCCAAGAGACCCAGTACTTC
j_call: TRBJ2-5
clone_size: NA
d_call: NA
v_call: TRBV5-1

cdr3_aa: CASSPGGVDTQYF
cdr3_nt: TGTGCCAGCAGCCCGGGGGGGGTAGATACGCAGTATTTT
j_call: TRBJ2-3
clone_size: few
d_call: TRBD2
v_call: TRBV7-2

cdr3_aa: CASSYLRTPSSEQYF
cdr3_nt: TGTGCCAGCAGTTACCTCCGGACACCGAGTTCCGAGCAGTACTTC
j_call: TRBJ2-7
clone_size: few
d_call: NA
v_call: TRBV6-6

cdr3_aa: CSARDRGQGTEAFF
cdr3_nt: TGCAGTGCCCGGGACAGGGGGCAGGGCACTGAAGCTTTCTTT
j_call: TRBJ1-1
clone_size: many
d_call: TRBD1
v_call: TRBV20-1

cdr3_aa: CSAPLAGTSEHNEQFF
cdr3_nt: TGCAGTGCTCCCCTTGCCGGGACTAGCGAGCACAATGAGCAGTTCTTC
j_call: TRBJ2-1
clone_size: NA
d_call: TRBD2
v_call: TRBV20-1

cdr3_aa: CASSLGQTPYNEQFF
cdr3_nt: TGTGCCAGCAGCCTGGGACAGACACCCTACAATGAGCAGTTCTTC
j_call: TRBJ2-1
clone_size: NA
d_call: TRBD1
v_call: TRBV9

cdr3_aa: CSAPDPVLSYNEQFF
cdr3_nt: TGCAGTGCTCCGGACCCGGTTTTGTCTTACAATGAGCAGTTCTTC
j_call: TRBJ2-1
clone_size: few
d_call: NA
v_call: TRBV20-1

cdr3_aa: CAGSFPGANVLTF
cdr3_nt: TGTGCCGGCAGCTTCCCTGGGGCCAACGTCCTGACTTTC
j_call: TRBJ2-6
clone_size: NA
d_call: NA
v_call: TRBV7-8

cdr3_aa: CASSYRDSGYTEAFF
cdr3_nt: TGTGCCAGCAGTTACCGGGACTCAGGGTACACTGAAGCTTTCTTT
j_call: TRBJ1-1
clone_size: NA
d_call: NA
v_call: TRBV6-2/TRBV6-3

cdr3_aa: CASRKTGDNEQFF
cdr3_nt: TGTGCCAGCAGAAAGACAGGGGACAATGAGCAGTTCTTC
j_call: TRBJ2-1
clone_size: NA
d_call: TRBD1
v_call: TRBV12-3/TRBV12-4